This T cell receptor beta chain was retrieved from a study of CD4 and CD8 cells across lung adenocarcinoma regions. This clonotype was seen a few times. Relative to the germline gene, one junction end is altered; a read error may explain this. TCRdb recomputed calls from the PCR reads with MiXCR, one row per CDR3 protein. The table lists 20,000 to 25,000 distinct CDR3 sequences, roughly half of them singletons. The CDR3 covers 11 residues. CDR1 is MNHEY and CDR2 is SMNVEV in the germline V gene (reference sequence). Samples came from patients with localized non-small cell lung adenocarcinoma. The chain is built from TRBV27 and TRBJ2-3; D gene uncertain. Sample: CD8+ T cells from the center of a lung tumor. The sequence came from a female donor with lung adenocarcinoma. The CD4 and CD8 labels of this study may be unreliable. DNA of the CDR3: TGTGCCAGCCGTCCCCCAGATACCCAGTACTTT. This codes for CASRPPDTQYF.